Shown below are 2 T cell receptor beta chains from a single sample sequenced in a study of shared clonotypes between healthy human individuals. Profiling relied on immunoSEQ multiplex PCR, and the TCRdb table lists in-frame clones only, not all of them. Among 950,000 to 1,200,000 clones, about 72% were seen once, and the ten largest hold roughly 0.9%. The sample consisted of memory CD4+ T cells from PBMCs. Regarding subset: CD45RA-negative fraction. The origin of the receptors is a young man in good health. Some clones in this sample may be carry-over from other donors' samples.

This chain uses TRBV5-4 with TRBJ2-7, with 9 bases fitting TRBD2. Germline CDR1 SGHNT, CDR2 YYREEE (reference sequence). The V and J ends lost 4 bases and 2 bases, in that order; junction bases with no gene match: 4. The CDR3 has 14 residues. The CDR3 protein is CASSVTSGTYEQYF. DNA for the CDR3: TGTGCCAGCAGCGTGACTAGCGGTACCTACGAGCAGTACTTC.

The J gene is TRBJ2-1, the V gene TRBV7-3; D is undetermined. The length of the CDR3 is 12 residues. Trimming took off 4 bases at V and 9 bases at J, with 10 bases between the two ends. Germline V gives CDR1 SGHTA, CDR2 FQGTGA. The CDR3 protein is CASSSVPGEQFF. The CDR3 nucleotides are TGTGCCAGCAGCTCCGTCCCCGGTGAGCAGTTCTTC. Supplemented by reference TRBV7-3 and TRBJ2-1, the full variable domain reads GAGVSQTPSNKVTEKGKYVELRCDPISGHTALYWYRQSLGQGPEFLIYFQGTGAADDSGLPNDRFFAVRPEGSVSTLKIQRTERGDSAVYLCASSSVPGEQFFGPGTRLTVL.